This record looks at one TCR beta chain sequence and its context. The germline gives CDR1 SGHTA, CDR2 FQGNSA. V was trimmed by 0 bases and J by 7 bases, leaving 16 bases between them. This CDR3 comprises 16 residues. These data come from a study of blood T cell repertoires in COVID-19. Repertoires were generated with immunoSEQ multiplex PCR, while TCRdb's copy carries only in-frame clones and drops some. The profile covers more than 75,000 clones, with roughly 91% appearing a single time and 4.8% taken by the ten largest. Sequencing input: peripheral blood. This rearrangement joins TRBV7-2 to TRBJ2-1; unclear D gene. The sequence was obtained from a woman of 80 years or more with active COVID-19. CDR3 region: CASSLAWARQLNEQFF. In DNA form, the CDR3 reads TGTGCCAGCAGCTTAGCCTGGGCGCGTCAGCTGAATGAGCAGTTCTTC.